This T cell receptor (beta chain) was profiled in a study of T cell repertoires in cytomegalovirus infection. About the research overall: HLA-B-restricted CMV epitopes that are well studied, plus recently identified HLA-C-restricted ones, were used by the study. A matching HLA type, together with CMV infection, was signaled by public TCR beta signatures. Broader study findings: CMV-specific TCR beta clonotypes restricted by HLA-C were the ones dominating the ex vivo response. Cumulative public TCR beta family frequency identified carriers of CMV plus the relevant HLA.

TCRdb redid the calling of the reads with MiXCR, one entry per CDR3 protein. The table shows just under 500,000 distinct CDR3 sequences, with roughly a third occurring only once. Trimming removed 6 bases at V and 4 bases at J, with 10 bases between. This CDR3 is 13 amino acids long. For this clonotype: Its antigen is not identified.

This TCR derives from a human donor in good health (CMV status not recorded). Some clones in this sample may be carry-over from other donors' samples. The chain carries TRBV12-3 or TRBV12-4 and TRBJ2-1; a weak D match, TRBD1 (5 bases). This specimen consisted of cultured PBMCs, obtained from culture after CMV antigen stimulation. The CDR3 loop reads CASRPRQYNEQFF. CDR3 sequence (DNA): TGTGCCAGCAGACCTCGACAGTACAATGAGCAGTTCTTC.